These 27 T cell receptor beta chains came from one sample sequenced in a study of Tregs in tolerant kidney transplant recipients. Method: immunoSEQ multiplex PCR; TCRdb's copy keeps in-frame clones and lacks some. The sample consists of about 68,000 clones, about four fifths of them appearing once. Sequencing input: CD4+ T cells from blood. All receptors come from a human donor in good health.

The chain combines TRBV28 with TRBJ2-7, with 10 bases that match TRBD1. J was trimmed by 2 bases and V by 4 bases; bases with no gene match: 14. This CDR3 comprises 18 residues. CDR1 is MDHEN, CDR2 SYDVKM, per germline. The CDR3 sequence is CASSSDRGRVAGTYEQYF. Written as DNA, the CDR3 is TGTGCCAGCAGTTCGGACAGGGGGAGGGTAGCGGGAACCTACGAGCAGTACTTC. The full variable domain, completed using reference TRBV28 and TRBJ2-7, is DVKVTQSSRYLVKRTGEKVFLECVQDMDHENMFWYRQDPGLGLRLIYFSYDVKMKEKGDIPEGYSVSREKKERFSLILESASTNQTSMYLCASSSDRGRVAGTYEQYFGPGTRLTVT.

In its sample, this clone was seen a few times. The chain recombines TRBV5-4 with TRBJ2-5; the D gene is possibly TRBD1 (5 bases). The CDR3 has 16 amino acids. Germline V lookup: CDR1 SGHNT, CDR2 YYREEE (reference sequence). Trimming pared 0 bases from V and 0 bases from J, leaving 12 bases between. The CDR3 region has the DNA TGTGCCAGCAGCTTGGTAGGGCCGACAGACCAAGAGACCCAGTACTTC. This sequence encodes CASSLVGPTDQETQYF.

V gene TRBV5-1 combines with J gene TRBJ2-3; TRBD2 is a possible D gene (7 bases). The CDR3 spans 16 residues. CDR1 SGHRS and CDR2 YFSETQ come from the germline V gene. The V end was cut by 0 bases, the J end by 2 bases, with 13 bases between. In DNA form, the CDR3 reads TGCGCCAGCAGCTTGGCCTTTGGGGGGGCCACAGATACGCAGTATTTT. Residues: CASSLAFGGATDTQYF.

This chain joins TRBV30 and TRBJ1-6; TRBD1 matches 7 bases. The ends lost 6 bases at V and 7 bases at J; junction bases unmatched: 6. This CDR3 has 13 residues. Germline V gives CDR1 GTSNPN, CDR2 SVGIG (reference sequence). CDR3 coding DNA: TGTGCCTGTTCCCGGGACAGAAATTCACCCCTCCACTTT. Its protein product is CACSRDRNSPLHF.

The chain combines TRBV7-3 with TRBJ2-5; D is unresolved. The CDR3 totals 14 residues. Trimming cost V 1 base and J 5 bases, with 11 bases left between them. Per germline, CDR1 SGHTA and CDR2 FQGTGA. CDR3 coding DNA: TGTGCCAGCAGCTTAAGTTCCGCGTCGGAGACCCAGTACTTC. Its protein is CASSLSSASETQYF.

This chain links TRBV4-1 with TRBJ1-1, with D possibly being TRBD1 (6 bases). Trimming left V 8 bases short and J 7 bases short, with 20 bases between. The CDR3 loop spans 14 amino acids. The germline CDR1 and CDR2 sequences are MGHRA and YSYEKL. CDR3 residues: CASGHYGQSLEAFF. For the CDR3, the DNA is TGCGCCAGCGGACATTACGGACAGAGCCTTGAAGCTTTCTTT.

The J gene is TRBJ2-5, the V gene TRBV11-2, with D uncertain. The CDR3 spans 16 residues. CDR1 SGHAT and CDR2 FQNNGV come from the germline V gene. The V gene lost 0 bases and the J gene lost 5 bases, with 16 bases spanning the gap. The CDR3 loop is CASSLDWIGRGETQYF. In DNA form, the CDR3 reads TGTGCCAGCAGCTTAGATTGGATAGGGCGTGGGGAGACCCAGTACTTC.

As for this clone: Distinct nucleotide sequences in the sample also encode this CDR3. The V call is TRBV5-1, the J call TRBJ1-2; D gene unclear. V shed 5 bases and J shed 2 bases, with 10 bases lying between them. Germline V CDR1 and CDR2: SGHRS, YFSETQ. The CDR3 runs 13 residues. Here the CDR3 reads CASSLTQNYGYTF. The CDR3 nucleotides read TGCGCCAGCAGTTTGACACAGAACTATGGCTACACCTTC.

This clone was detected a few times. The genes are TRBV5-1 and TRBJ2-5, with D possibly TRBD2 on 7 matching bases. The V gene lost 6 bases and the J gene lost 4 bases, with 19 bases spanning the gap. The germline gives CDR1 SGHRS, CDR2 YFSETQ. CDR3 length equals 15 residues. Written as DNA, the CDR3 is TGCGCCAGCAAGGAGTCGGGGGGCTTACTAGAGACCCAGTACTTC. It encodes CASKESGGLLETQYF.

Only one count was recorded for this clone. The chain couples TRBV18 to TRBJ2-1, with 10 positions matching TRBD1. The ends lost 1 base at V and 10 bases at J; junction bases unmatched: 7. In germline, CDR1 is KGHSH, CDR2 LQKENI. CDR3 size: 15 residues. The CDR3, as DNA: TGTGCCAGCTCACCACTGGGACAGGGGAAGTGGGAGCAGTTCTTC. Its translation is CASSPLGQGKWEQFF.

J is TRBJ2-3 and V is TRBV6-1; 11 nucleotides line up with TRBD2. The CDR3 consists of 15 residues. The ends lost 2 bases at V and 4 bases at J; junction bases unmatched: 2. Per germline, CDR1 MNHNS and CDR2 SASEGT. CDR3 residues: CASSEISGGADTQYF. CDR3 bases: TGTGCCAGCAGTGAAATTAGCGGGGGGGCAGATACGCAGTATTTT.

The rearrangement joins TRBV9 to TRBJ2-3; weak D call: TRBD2 (6 bases). The CDR3 length is 14 residues. Per the germline V gene, CDR1 is SGDLS and CDR2 is YYNGEE. The germline V and J ends were trimmed by 0 bases and 4 bases, with 9 bases remaining between them. This CDR3 reads CASSVAAGSDTQYF. CDR3 nucleotide sequence: TGTGCCAGCAGCGTAGCGGCGGGGTCAGATACGCAGTATTTT.

This chain uses TRBV6-1 with TRBJ1-2; 7 positions agree with TRBD1. The CDR3 consists of 14 residues. Germline CDR1 is MNHNS and CDR2 is SASEGT. V shed 2 bases, J shed 6 bases, and the junction held 6 bases outside the gene matches. CDR3 loop: CASSEIYRGNGYTF. In DNA form, the CDR3 reads TGTGCCAGCAGTGAAATTTACAGGGGTAATGGCTACACCTTC.

V gene TRBV9 combines with J gene TRBJ2-3; 7 bases are a match to TRBD2. V was clipped by 0 bases and J by 6 bases; unmatched bases: 19. Germline assignment: CDR1 SGDLS and CDR2 YYNGEE. The CDR3 totals 19 residues. CDR3 in amino acids: CASSVEAGGGHSRPDTQYF. In nucleotides, the CDR3 is TGTGCCAGCAGCGTAGAGGCCGGGGGAGGGCACTCTCGACCTGATACGCAGTATTTT.

The V and J genes are TRBV6-6 and TRBJ1-5; D not resolved. V lost 7 bases and J 0 bases, leaving 10 bases between the germline ends. CDR1 is MNHNY, CDR2 SVGAGI, per germline (reference sequence). The CDR3 length is 14 residues. The CDR3 DNA follows: TGTGCCAGCACCCGAGATAGTAGCAATCAGCCCCAGCATTTT. Protein: CASTRDSSNQPQHF.

The chain couples TRBV6-5 to TRBJ1-2; D call uncertain. CDR1 is MNHEY, CDR2 SVGAGI, per germline. V gave up 7 bases and J gave up 6 bases, with 18 bases separating them. The length of the CDR3 is 14 residues. CDR3 region: CASKYARADNGYTF. CDR3 sequence (DNA): TGTGCCAGCAAGTATGCTAGGGCAGATAATGGCTACACCTTC.

The V gene is TRBV2, the J gene TRBJ1-4, with 7 nucleotides matching TRBD1. Germline V CDR1 and CDR2: SNHLY, FYNNEI. The V gene end was trimmed by 2 bases and the J gene end by 7 bases; junction bases not matched to a gene: 1. The CDR3 extends over 13 amino acids. CDR3 in amino acids: CASSETGVEKLFF. The CDR3 DNA sequence: TGTGCCAGCAGTGAAACAGGGGTTGAAAAACTGTTTTTT.

V usage is TRBV5-8 and J usage is TRBJ2-3; D is ambiguous. Germline loops: CDR1 SGHTS, CDR2 YDEGEE. The CDR3 has 16 residues. V was cut by 0 bases and J by 2 bases, with 13 bases left in between. The CDR3 DNA reads TGTGCCAGCAGCTTGGCCGCACCTACCTACACAGATACGCAGTATTTT. Amino acids: CASSLAAPTYTDTQYF.

This rearrangement joins TRBV7-7 to TRBJ2-1; D is possibly TRBD1 (6 bases). The CDR3 has 13 amino acids. CDR1 is SSHAT, CDR2 FNYEAQ, per germline (reference sequence). Trimming took 5 bases from V and 7 from J, leaving 12 bases between them. DNA of the CDR3: TGTGCCAGCAGCCTGAGCAGGGGAAATGAGCAGTTCTTC. It codes for CASSLSRGNEQFF.

V and J are TRBV4-3 and TRBJ1-1; weak D call: TRBD1 (5 bases). The CDR3 is made up of 15 amino acids. The germline CDR1 and CDR2 sequences are LGHNA and YSLEER. V was cut by 0 bases and J by 1 base, with 9 bases left in between. CDR3 bases: TGCGCCAGCAGCCAAGATCTTCAGGGGAACACTGAAGCTTTCTTT. The encoded protein is CASSQDLQGNTEAFF.

The chain has TRBV5-5 and TRBJ2-7, with TRBD1 as a possible D gene (6 bases). CDR1 is SGHKS and CDR2 is YYEKEE in the germline V gene (reference sequence). CDR3 length: 20 amino acids. V dropped 0 bases and J dropped 4 bases, with 29 bases sitting between them. The CDR3 here is CASSLAPIWTALDLFYEQYF. In DNA, the CDR3 is TGTGCCAGCAGCTTGGCCCCAATTTGGACAGCCCTTGACCTCTTTTACGAGCAGTACTTC.

The gene calls are TRBV7-2 and TRBJ1-2; possibly TRBD1 for D (6 bases). V lost 0 bases, J lost 8 bases, and 13 bases lay in between. CDR1 is SGHTA, CDR2 FQGNSA, per germline. The CDR3 is made up of 14 amino acids. For the CDR3, the DNA is TGTGCCAGCAGCTTAGCCTCGGGGGGGCTCGGCTACACCTTC. Its translation: CASSLASGGLGYTF.

The rearrangement uses TRBV4-3 and TRBJ1-6; D remains ambiguous. Per the germline V gene, CDR1 is LGHNA and CDR2 is YSLEER. V shed 3 bases and J shed 7 bases, with 10 bases lying between them. The CDR3 is 14 residues long. CDR3 bases: TGCGCCAGCAGCCACCCCAACGAGAATTCACCCCTCCACTTT. Encoded protein: CASSHPNENSPLHF.

The chain is built from TRBV7-3 and TRBJ2-2; no definite D call. V lost 5 bases and J lost 3, with 10 bases in between. This CDR3 spans 14 amino acids. The germline gives CDR1 SGHTA, CDR2 FQGTGA. The CDR3 protein is CASSRKIDTGELFF. Written as DNA, the CDR3 is TGTGCCAGCAGCCGGAAGATTGACACCGGGGAGCTGTTTTTT.

This chain uses TRBV6-1 with TRBJ1-5, with D uncertain. Germline loops: CDR1 MNHNS, CDR2 SASEGT. Trimming removed 6 bases at V and 0 bases at J, with 3 bases between. The CDR3 is made up of 12 amino acids. CDR3 in DNA: TGTGCCAGCAGATTTAGCAATCAGCCCCAGCATTTT. It translates to CASRFSNQPQHF.

The chain uses TRBV30 and TRBJ2-3; D not certain. Trimming pared 0 bases from V and 5 bases from J, leaving 6 bases between. The germline gives CDR1 GTSNPN, CDR2 SVGIG (reference sequence). The CDR3 covers 12 residues. The CDR3 loop reads CAWSVRVDTQYF. The CDR3, as DNA: TGTGCCTGGAGTGTACGGGTAGATACGCAGTATTTT.

This clone was counted only a few times. The CDR3 reads CAWGGFMGAGNTIYF. In nucleotides, the CDR3 is TGTGCCTGGGGGGGCTTCATGGGCGCTGGAAACACCATATATTTT. The genes are TRBV30 and TRBJ1-3; tentative D call: TRBD1 (6 bases). V lost 5 bases to trimming and J lost 2 bases, with 16 bases between them. The CDR3 has 15 residues. CDR1 is GTSNPN, CDR2 SVGIG, per germline (reference sequence).